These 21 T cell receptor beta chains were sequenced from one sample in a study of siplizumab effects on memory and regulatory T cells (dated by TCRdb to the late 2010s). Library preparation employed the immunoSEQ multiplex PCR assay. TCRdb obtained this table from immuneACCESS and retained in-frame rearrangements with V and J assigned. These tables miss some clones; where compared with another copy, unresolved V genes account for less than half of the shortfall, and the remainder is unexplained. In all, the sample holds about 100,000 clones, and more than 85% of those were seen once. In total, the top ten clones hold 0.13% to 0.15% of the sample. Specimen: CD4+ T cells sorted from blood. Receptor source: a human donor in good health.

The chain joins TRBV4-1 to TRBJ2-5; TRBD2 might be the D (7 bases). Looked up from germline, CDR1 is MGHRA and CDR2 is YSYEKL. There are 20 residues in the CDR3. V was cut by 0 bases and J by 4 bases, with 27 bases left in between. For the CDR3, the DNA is TGCGCCAGCAGCCAAGAAGGTCCGGGGCTCGGCGGGGGCGAGGCAGAGACCCAGTACTTC. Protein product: CASSQEGPGLGGGEAETQYF.

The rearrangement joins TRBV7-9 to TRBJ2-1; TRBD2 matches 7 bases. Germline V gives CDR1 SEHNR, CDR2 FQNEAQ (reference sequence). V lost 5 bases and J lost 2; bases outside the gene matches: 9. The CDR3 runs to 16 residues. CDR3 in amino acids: CASSAKTGLPYNEQFF. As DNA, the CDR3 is TGTGCCAGCAGCGCGAAAACGGGACTACCCTACAATGAGCAGTTCTTC.

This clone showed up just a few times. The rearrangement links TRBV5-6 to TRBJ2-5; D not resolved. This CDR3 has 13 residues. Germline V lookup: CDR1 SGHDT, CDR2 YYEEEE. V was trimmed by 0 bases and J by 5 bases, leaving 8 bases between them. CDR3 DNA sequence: TGTGCCAGCAGCTTGGGTTTTGGGGAGACCCAGTACTTC. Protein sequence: CASSLGFGETQYF. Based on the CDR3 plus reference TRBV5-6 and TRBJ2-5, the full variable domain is DAGVTQSPTHLIKTRGQQVTLRCSPKSGHDTVSWYQQALGQGPQFIFQYYEEEERQRGNFPDRFSGHQFPNYSSELNVNALLLGDSALYLCASSLGFGETQYFGPGTRLLVL.

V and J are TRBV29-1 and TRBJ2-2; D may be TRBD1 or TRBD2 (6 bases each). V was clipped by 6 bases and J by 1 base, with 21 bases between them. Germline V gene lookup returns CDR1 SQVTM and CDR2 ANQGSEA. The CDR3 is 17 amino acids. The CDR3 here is CSVSSGARGLNTGELFF. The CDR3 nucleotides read TGCAGCGTCTCTTCGGGGGCGAGGGGCCTGAACACCGGGGAGCTGTTTTTT.

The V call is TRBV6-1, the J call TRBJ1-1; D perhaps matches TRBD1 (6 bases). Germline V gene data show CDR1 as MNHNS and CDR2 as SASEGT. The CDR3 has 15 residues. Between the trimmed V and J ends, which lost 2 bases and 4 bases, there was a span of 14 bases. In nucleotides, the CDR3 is TGTGCCAGCAGTGAATTTGGGGGCGGTGGCACTGAAGCTTTCTTT. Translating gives CASSEFGGGGTEAFF.

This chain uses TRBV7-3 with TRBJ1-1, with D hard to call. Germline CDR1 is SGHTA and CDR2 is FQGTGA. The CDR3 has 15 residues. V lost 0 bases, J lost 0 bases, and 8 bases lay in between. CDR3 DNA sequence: TGTGCCAGCAGCTTAACTGGGGTCATGAACACTGAAGCTTTCTTT. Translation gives CASSLTGVMNTEAFF.

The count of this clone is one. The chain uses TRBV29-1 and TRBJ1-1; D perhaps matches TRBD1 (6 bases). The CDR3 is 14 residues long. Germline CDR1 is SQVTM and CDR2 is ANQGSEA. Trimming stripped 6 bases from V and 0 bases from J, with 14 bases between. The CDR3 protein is CSVFGGGLNTEAFF. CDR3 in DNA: TGCAGCGTCTTCGGGGGGGGCCTGAACACTGAAGCTTTCTTT.

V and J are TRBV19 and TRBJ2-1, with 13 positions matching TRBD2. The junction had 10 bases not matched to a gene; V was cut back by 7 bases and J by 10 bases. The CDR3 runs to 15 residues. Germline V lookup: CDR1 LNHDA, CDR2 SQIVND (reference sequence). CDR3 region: CASTPLAGGPWEQFF. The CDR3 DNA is TGTGCCAGTACCCCACTAGCGGGGGGGCCCTGGGAGCAGTTCTTC.

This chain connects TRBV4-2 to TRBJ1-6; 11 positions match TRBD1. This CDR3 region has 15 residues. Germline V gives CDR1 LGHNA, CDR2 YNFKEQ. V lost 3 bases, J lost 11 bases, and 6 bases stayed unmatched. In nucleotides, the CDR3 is TGTGCCAGCAGCCAGAGGACAGGGGGCGAAACACCCCTCCACTTT. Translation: CASSQRTGGETPLHF.

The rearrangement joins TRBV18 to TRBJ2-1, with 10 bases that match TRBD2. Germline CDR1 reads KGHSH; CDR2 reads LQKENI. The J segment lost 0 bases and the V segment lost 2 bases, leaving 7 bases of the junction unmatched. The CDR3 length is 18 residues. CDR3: CASSPRLAGASSYNEQFF. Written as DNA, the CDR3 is TGTGCCAGCTCACCAAGGCTAGCGGGGGCGAGCTCCTACAATGAGCAGTTCTTC.

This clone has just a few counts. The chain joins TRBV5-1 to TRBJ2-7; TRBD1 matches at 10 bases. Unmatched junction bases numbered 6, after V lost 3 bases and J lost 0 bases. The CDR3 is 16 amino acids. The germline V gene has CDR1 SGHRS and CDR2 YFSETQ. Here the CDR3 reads CASSWGDRGGSYEQYF. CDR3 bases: TGCGCCAGCAGCTGGGGGGACAGGGGTGGCTCCTACGAGCAGTACTTC.

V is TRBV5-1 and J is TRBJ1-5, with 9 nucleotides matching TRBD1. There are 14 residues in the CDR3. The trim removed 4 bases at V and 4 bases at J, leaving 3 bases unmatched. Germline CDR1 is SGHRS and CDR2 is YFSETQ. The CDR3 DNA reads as TGCGCCAGCAGCCAAGGGACAGGGAATCAGCCCCAGCATTTT. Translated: CASSQGTGNQPQHF.

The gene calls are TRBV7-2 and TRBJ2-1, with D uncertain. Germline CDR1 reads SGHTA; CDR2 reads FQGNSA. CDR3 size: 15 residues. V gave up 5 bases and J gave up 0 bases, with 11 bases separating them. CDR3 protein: CASSPPPSSYNEQFF. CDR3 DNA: TGTGCCAGCAGCCCCCCCCCGAGCTCCTACAATGAGCAGTTCTTC.

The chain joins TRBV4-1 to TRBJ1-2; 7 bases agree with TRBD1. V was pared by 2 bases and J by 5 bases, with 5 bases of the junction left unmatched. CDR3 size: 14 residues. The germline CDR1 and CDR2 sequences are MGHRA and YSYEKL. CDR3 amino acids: CASSQPGQTYGYTF. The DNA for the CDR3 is TGCGCCAGCAGCCAACCGGGACAGACATATGGCTACACCTTC.

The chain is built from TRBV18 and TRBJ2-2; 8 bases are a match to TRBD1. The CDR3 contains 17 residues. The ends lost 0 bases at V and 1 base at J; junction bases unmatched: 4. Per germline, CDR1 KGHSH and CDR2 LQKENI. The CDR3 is CASSPPAGGLNTGELFF. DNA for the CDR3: TGTGCCAGCTCACCACCCGCAGGGGGCCTGAACACCGGGGAGCTGTTTTTT.

The DNA of the CDR3 is TGCAGCGTTGTCAGAGGGGGCACTGAAGCTTTCTTT. Its translation is CSVVRGGTEAFF. The chain uses TRBV29-1 and TRBJ1-1; TRBD1 might be the D (6 bases). V gave up 4 bases and J gave up 4 bases, with 10 bases separating them. This CDR3 has 12 amino acids. Per germline, CDR1 SQVTM and CDR2 ANQGSEA.

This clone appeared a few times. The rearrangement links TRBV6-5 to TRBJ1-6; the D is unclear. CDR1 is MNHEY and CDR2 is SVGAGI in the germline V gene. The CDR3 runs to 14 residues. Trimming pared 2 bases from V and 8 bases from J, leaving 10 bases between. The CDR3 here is CASSYEGSHSPLHF. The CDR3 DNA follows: TGTGCCAGCAGTTACGAAGGGTCCCATTCACCCCTCCACTTT.

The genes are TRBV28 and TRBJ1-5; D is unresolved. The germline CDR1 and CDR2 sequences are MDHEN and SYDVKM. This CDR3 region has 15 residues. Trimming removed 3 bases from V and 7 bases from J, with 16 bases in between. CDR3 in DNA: TGTGCCAGCAGTTTTTTCGGCAGCCGGCACCAGCCCCAGCATTTT. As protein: CASSFFGSRHQPQHF.

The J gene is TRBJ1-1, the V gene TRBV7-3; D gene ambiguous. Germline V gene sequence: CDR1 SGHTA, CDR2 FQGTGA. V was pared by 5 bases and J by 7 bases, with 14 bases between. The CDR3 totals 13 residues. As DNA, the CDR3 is TGTGCCAGCAGCCCTTCCCCGGGTTTTGAAGCTTTCTTT. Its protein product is CASSPSPGFEAFF.

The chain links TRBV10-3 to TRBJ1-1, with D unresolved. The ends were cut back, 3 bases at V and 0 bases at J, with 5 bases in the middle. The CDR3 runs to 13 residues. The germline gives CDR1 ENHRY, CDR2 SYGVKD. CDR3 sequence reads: CAISEQLNTEAFF. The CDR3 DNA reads TGTGCCATCAGTGAACAGCTGAACACTGAAGCTTTCTTT.

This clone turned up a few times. The CDR3, as DNA: TGCGCCAGCCACCCCCCAGGGAGCTCTGGGGCCAACGTCCTGACTTTC. Translated: CASHPPGSSGANVLTF. The rearrangement uses TRBV10-1 and TRBJ2-6, with D perhaps being TRBD1 or TRBD2 (5 bases each). Germline lookup yields CDR1 WNHNN and CDR2 SYGVQD (reference sequence). V lost 8 bases to trimming and J lost 0 bases, with 14 bases between them. This CDR3 contains 16 residues.